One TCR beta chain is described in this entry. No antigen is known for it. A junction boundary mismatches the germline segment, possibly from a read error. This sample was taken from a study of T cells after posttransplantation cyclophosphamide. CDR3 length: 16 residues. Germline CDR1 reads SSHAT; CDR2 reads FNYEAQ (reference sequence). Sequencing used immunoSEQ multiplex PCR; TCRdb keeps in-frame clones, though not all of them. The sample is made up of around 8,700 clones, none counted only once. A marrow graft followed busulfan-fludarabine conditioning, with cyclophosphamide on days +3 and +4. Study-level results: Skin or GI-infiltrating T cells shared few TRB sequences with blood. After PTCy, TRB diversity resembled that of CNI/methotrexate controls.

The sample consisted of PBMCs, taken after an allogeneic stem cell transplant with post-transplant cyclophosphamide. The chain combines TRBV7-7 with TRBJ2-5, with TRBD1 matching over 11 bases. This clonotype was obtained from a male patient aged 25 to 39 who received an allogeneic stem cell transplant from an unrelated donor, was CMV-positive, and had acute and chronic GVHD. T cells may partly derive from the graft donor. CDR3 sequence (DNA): TGTGCTAGCAGTTCACAAACCGGGACAGGGGGAGAGACCCAGTACTTC. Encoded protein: CASSSQTGTGGETQYF. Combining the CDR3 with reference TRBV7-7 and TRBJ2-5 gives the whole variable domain GAGVSQSPRYKVTKRGQDVTLRCDPISSHATLYWYQQALGQGPEFLTYFNYEAQPDKSGLPSDRFSAERPEGSISTLTIQRTEQRDSAMYRCASSSQTGTGGETQYFGPGTRLLVL.